This T cell receptor beta chain was captured in a study of blood T cells in healthy people across ages. Whole-study results and caveats: Strong correlation existed between TCR beta diversity and naive T cell percentage. Older age coincided with a roughly linear decline in TCR beta diversity per million T cells.

Turning to this clonotype: Its antigen is still unknown. A single base separates this from a much larger clone, so it may be a read error.

A J-beta primer mix and a sample-barcoded 5' primer were used in a second PCR of roughly 7 to 12 cycles. Every molecule of cDNA carried a tag from a template-switch adaptor with 12 random nucleotides. TCRdb reprocessed the 5' RACE reads via MiXCR and lists one record per CDR3 protein. Of approximately 690,000 distinct CDR3 sequences listed, roughly 41% were seen once; the top ten hold 30%. CDR3 length equals 14 residues. V dropped 11 bases and J dropped 8 bases, with 22 bases sitting between them. Germline CDR1 SEHNR, CDR2 FQNEAQ (reference sequence). This receptor was taken from a man of 80 years or more in good health. This rearrangement joins TRBV7-9 to TRBJ2-1, with TRBD1 as a possible D gene (6 bases). The sequenced material came from blood. DNA of the CDR3: TGTGCCGGCGCATTGGGGGCCCTCTTGGATGAGCAGTTCTTC. Translating gives CAGALGALLDEQFF.